The clone carrying this TCR beta chain appeared many times. The germline V and J ends were trimmed by 2 bases and 5 bases, with 12 bases remaining between them. Germline V gene lookup returns CDR1 SGHTA and CDR2 FQGTGA. This CDR3 has 14 residues. The sample belongs to a study of CD8 T cells in ankylosing spondylitis. One entry per CDR3 protein results from TCRdb running MiXCR on the 5' RACE reads. The top ten clones hold about an eighth of a sample with roughly 150,000 distinct CDR3 sequences, about 7% of them seen once. The sequenced material came from blood, either unsorted or a sorted T cell fraction (not recorded which). This receptor was taken from a female donor with ankylosing spondylitis or in good health (not recorded which). The V call is TRBV7-3, the J call TRBJ2-5; no reliable D call. In nucleotides, the CDR3 is TGTGCCAGCAGCTTATGGGGATTTGGGGAGACCCAGTACTTC. Translated, it gives CASSLWGFGETQYF.